Listed here are 21 T cell receptor beta chains from one sample, sequenced in a study of blood T cell repertoires in COVID-19. Assay used: immunoSEQ multiplex PCR; TCRdb lists only in-frame clones, some missing. The table includes almost 250,000 clones, 86% detected once. The sequenced sample consisted of peripheral blood. These receptors were taken from a woman aged 80 or over with COVID-19, enrolled during active disease.

In this sample, this clone turned up a few times. J is TRBJ1-2 and V is TRBV19; D unresolved. The CDR3 loop spans 14 amino acids. Trimming cost V 5 bases and J 2 bases, with 12 bases left between them. CDR1 is LNHDA, CDR2 SQIVND, per germline (reference sequence). The CDR3 here is CASSAVIGNYGYTF. The DNA for the CDR3 is TGTGCCAGTAGTGCAGTAATTGGCAACTATGGCTACACCTTC. Together with reference TRBV19 and TRBJ1-2, the CDR3 gives the full variable domain: DGGITQSPKYLFRKEGQNVTLSCEQNLNHDAMYWYRQDPGQGLRLIYYSQIVNDFQKGDIAEGYSVSREKKESFPLTVTSAQKNPTAFYLCASSAVIGNYGYTFGSGTRLTVV.

The chain carries TRBV3-1 (or the pseudogene TRBV3-2) and TRBJ2-3; D might be TRBD1 (6 bases). CDR1 and CDR2 (germline): LGHDT, YNNKEL (reference sequence). V lost 3 bases and J lost 2, with 12 bases in between. The CDR3 is made up of 15 amino acids. CDR3 region: CASSQLDRITDTQYF. In DNA form, the CDR3 reads TGTGCCAGCAGCCAGCTGGACAGAATCACAGATACGCAGTATTTT.

This clone was picked up a small number of times. V is TRBV2 and J is TRBJ1-4, with a tentative D call TRBD1 (6 bases). The CDR3 contains 12 residues. The germline V gene has CDR1 SNHLY and CDR2 FYNNEI. The V end was cut by 6 bases, the J end by 10 bases, with 12 bases between. The CDR3 region is CASRLDSPKLFF. The CDR3 nucleotides read TGTGCCAGCAGACTGGACAGTCCAAAACTGTTTTTT. Complete variable domain (other parts from reference TRBV2 and TRBJ1-4): EPEVTQTPSHQVTQMGQEVILRCVPISNHLYFYWYRQILGQKVEFLVSFYNNEISEKSEIFDDQFSVERPDGSNFTLKIRSTKLEDSAMYFCASRLDSPKLFFGSGTQLSVL.

DNA for the CDR3: TGTGCCAGCAGTGACCGCAGGGGGCGCGGCTATGGCTACACCTTC. Translated: CASSDRRGRGYGYTF. This chain links TRBV6-1 with TRBJ1-2; 8 nucleotides align to TRBD1. V shed 3 bases, J shed 4 bases, and the junction held 7 bases outside the gene matches. The CDR3 runs 15 residues. The germline CDR1 and CDR2 sequences are MNHNS and SASEGT.

The chain combines TRBV7-9 with TRBJ2-7, with no clear D. This CDR3 contains 13 residues. Germline CDR1 SEHNR, CDR2 FQNEAQ (reference sequence). Trimming stripped 1 base from V and 2 bases from J, with 6 bases between. The CDR3 nucleotides are TGTGCCAGCAGCTTAGACAGTACCTACGAGCAGTACTTC. Its translation is CASSLDSTYEQYF.

The rearrangement joins TRBV5-4 to TRBJ2-4, with D unclear. Germline V gene data show CDR1 as SGHNT and CDR2 as YYREEE (reference sequence). This CDR3 has 14 amino acids. The germline V and J ends were trimmed by 0 bases and 4 bases, with 8 bases remaining between them. CDR3 in DNA: TGTGCCAGCAGCTTGGATGGCAGGAAAAACATTCAGTACTTC. Amino acid sequence: CASSLDGRKNIQYF.

Turning to this clone: Other DNA sequences in the same sample also yield this CDR3. The chain has TRBV5-1 and TRBJ2-3; D is unresolved. CDR3 length: 13 amino acids. Trimming stripped 0 bases from V and 4 bases from J, with 6 bases between. CDR1 and CDR2 from the germline V gene are SGHRS and YFSETQ. The CDR3 spells CASSLGSADTQYF. The CDR3 DNA follows: TGCGCCAGCAGCTTGGGATCGGCAGATACGCAGTATTTT.

The rearrangement joins TRBV4-1 to TRBJ1-3; TRBD1 is a possible D gene (5 bases). The CDR3 extends over 14 amino acids. Per germline, CDR1 MGHRA and CDR2 YSYEKL. V lost 3 bases and J 8 bases, leaving 14 bases between the germline ends. The CDR3 protein is CASSQSHTGDTIYF. CDR3 nucleotides: TGCGCCAGCAGCCAGTCTCATACGGGGGACACCATATATTTT.

The rearrangement joins TRBV18 to TRBJ1-5; D remains ambiguous. V was trimmed by 3 bases and J by 7 bases, leaving 22 bases between them. Germline values: CDR1 KGHSH, CDR2 LQKENI. The CDR3 covers 17 residues. The CDR3 loop is CASSPRFTASGEQPQHF. CDR3 nucleotides: TGTGCCAGCTCACCGCGATTCACGGCCTCAGGTGAACAGCCCCAGCATTTT.

The rearrangement links TRBV5-5 to TRBJ1-6; TRBD1 might be the D (5 bases). Germline lookup yields CDR1 SGHKS and CDR2 YYEKEE (reference sequence). V dropped 4 bases and J dropped 4 bases, with 15 bases sitting between them. The CDR3 length is 16 residues. CDR3 sequence reads: CASSVTDTLYNSPLHF. CDR3 nucleotides: TGTGCCAGCAGCGTGACAGATACCTTATATAATTCACCCCTCCACTTT. The full variable domain, with the rest looked up from reference TRBV5-5 and TRBJ1-6, is DAGVTQSPTHLIKTRGQQVTLRCSPISGHKSVSWYQQVLGQGPQFIFQYYEKEERGRGNFPDRFSARQFPNYSSELNVNALLLGDSALYLCASSVTDTLYNSPLHFGNGTRLTVT.

This sequence joins TRBV4-3 and TRBJ1-1; TRBD1 matches at 8 bases. The V segment lost 3 bases and the J segment 0 bases; nucleotides outside the gene matches: 0. Germline V CDR1 and CDR2: LGHNA, YSLEER. This CDR3 is 14 amino acids long. For the CDR3, the DNA is TGCGCCAGCAGCCAGGGACAGGTGAACACTGAAGCTTTCTTT. This codes for CASSQGQVNTEAFF.

The chain uses TRBV9 and TRBJ2-5, with 10 bases identical to TRBD2. The CDR3 is 16 amino acids. V lost 4 bases to trimming and J lost 1 base; unmatched junction nucleotides: 7. CDR1 and CDR2 from the germline V gene are SGDLS and YYNGEE. The CDR3 sequence is CASSSGAGGLQETQYF. DNA of the CDR3: TGTGCCAGCAGCTCCGGAGCGGGGGGGCTCCAAGAGACCCAGTACTTC. The entire variable domain, with the rest obtained from reference TRBV9 and TRBJ2-5, is as follows: DSGVTQTPKHLITATGQRVTLRCSPRSGDLSVYWYQQSLDQGLQFLIQYYNGEERAKGNILERFSAQQFPDLHSELNLSSLELGDSALYFCASSSGAGGLQETQYFGPGTRLLVL.

The rearrangement links TRBV3-1 (or the pseudogene TRBV3-2) to TRBJ1-4, with TRBD1 matching 9 bases. This CDR3 contains 14 residues. The V segment lost 8 bases and the J segment 10 bases; nucleotides outside the gene matches: 11. CDR1 is LGHDT and CDR2 is YNNKEL in the germline V gene (reference sequence). This CDR3 reads CASHPRDRVGKLFF. CDR3 coding DNA: TGTGCCAGCCACCCCCGGGACAGGGTTGGAAAACTGTTTTTT.

The gene calls are TRBV18 and TRBJ1-5; 9 nucleotides line up with TRBD1. V dropped 1 base and J dropped 4; count of bases not matched to a gene: 2. This CDR3 is 15 amino acids long. Germline loops: CDR1 KGHSH, CDR2 LQKENI. The CDR3 DNA reads as TGTGCCAGCTCACCACTAGGGACAGGGAATCAGCCCCAGCATTTT. This codes for CASSPLGTGNQPQHF.

V is TRBV12-3 or TRBV12-4 and J is TRBJ2-7; 10 nucleotides match TRBD2. The length of the CDR3 is 13 residues. After removal of 7 bases from V and 6 bases from J, the junction contained 6 bases not matched to a gene. The CDR3 bases are TGTGCCAGCAAAGTAGCGGGGGGATTCGAGCAGTACTTC. Amino acids: CASKVAGGFEQYF.

The chain couples TRBV28 to TRBJ1-2, with 9 bases matching TRBD1. The J segment lost 11 bases and the V segment lost 10 bases, leaving 8 bases of the junction unmatched. From germline, CDR1 is MDHEN and CDR2 SYDVKM. The CDR3 length is 11 residues. The CDR3 region is CAIRDREIYTF. CDR3 DNA: TGTGCCATCAGGGACAGGGAAATATACACCTTC.

The chain has TRBV18 and TRBJ1-3; weak D call: TRBD1 (5 bases). Germline-derived CDR1 and CDR2 are KGHSH and LQKENI. This CDR3 is built from 16 residues. Trimming left V 1 base short and J 2 bases short, with 12 bases between. For the CDR3, the DNA is TGTGCCAGCTCACCACTCAGGGCTGGAGCTGGAAACACCATATATTTT. Protein sequence: CASSPLRAGAGNTIYF.

The rearrangement joins TRBV20-1 to TRBJ1-2; no definite D call. CDR1 is DFQATT and CDR2 is SNEGSKA in the germline V gene (reference sequence). The CDR3 covers 10 residues. The V and J ends lost 4 bases and 6 bases respectively, with 6 bases between them. This CDR3 is CSATRDGYTF. For the CDR3, the DNA is TGCAGTGCTACCCGAGATGGCTACACCTTC.

The chain joins TRBV28 to TRBJ2-3; 10 bases fit TRBD2. The germline V gene encodes CDR1 MDHEN and CDR2 SYDVKM. The V segment lost 2 bases and the J segment 2 bases; nucleotides outside the gene matches: 4. CDR3 length: 16 amino acids. The CDR3 is CASSLVAGGITDTQYF. CDR3 nucleotide sequence: TGTGCCAGCAGTTTAGTAGCGGGGGGTATCACAGATACGCAGTATTTT.

The chain carries TRBV19 and TRBJ1-6, with 9 bases matching TRBD1. This CDR3 region has 13 residues. With 7 bases clipped from V and 8 bases from J, the junction kept 3 bases outside the gene matches. Germline values: CDR1 LNHDA, CDR2 SQIVND (reference sequence). The CDR3 reads CASNRGPDSPLHF. The CDR3 bases are TGTGCCAGTAACAGGGGGCCCGATTCACCCCTCCACTTT.

The chain is built from TRBV25-1 and TRBJ2-3; D possibly corresponds to TRBD1 (6 bases). The CDR3 sequence is 14 residues long. The germline V and J ends were trimmed by 8 bases and 0 bases, with 12 bases remaining between them. Per the germline V gene, CDR1 is MGHDK and CDR2 is SYGVNS. The CDR3: CASSKGQSTDTQYF. The CDR3 region has the DNA TGTGCCAGCTCCAAGGGACAAAGCACAGATACGCAGTATTTT.